One sample yielded the 9 T cell receptor beta chains listed below, sequenced in a study of cytomegalovirus exposure and HLA in healthy donors (dated by TCRdb to 2017 to 2019). Library preparation employed the immunoSEQ multiplex PCR assay. The multiplex PCR relied on a mix of 60 forward primers for TCR Vbeta segments and 13 reverse primers for TCR Jbeta segments. As stored in TCRdb, this immuneACCESS dataset retains in-frame rearrangements with V and J assigned. A fraction of the clones does not appear; measured against another copy, unresolved V genes explain less than half of the discrepancy, and the remainder lacks a known reason. In all, the sample holds 80,000 to 100,000 clones, and approximately 69% of those were seen once. The top ten clonotypes cover roughly 1.2% of the sample. The sample taken for sequencing was PBMCs. Source of these receptors: a female donor in good health and CMV-seronegative.

CDR3 amino acids: CATIHRDRGRYSNQPQHF. For the CDR3, the DNA is TGTGCCACGATCCACCGGGACAGGGGACGTTATAGCAATCAGCCCCAGCATTTT. The chain employs TRBV15 and TRBJ1-5; 10 bases map to TRBD1. The ends lost 9 bases at V and 0 bases at J; junction bases unmatched: 14. Germline V lookup: CDR1 LNHNV, CDR2 YYDKDF (reference sequence). The CDR3 spans 18 residues.

This clone was picked up one time. V usage is TRBV6-1 and J usage is TRBJ1-5; D gene uncertain. The CDR3 runs to 15 residues. Trimming pared 4 bases from V and 1 base from J, leaving 11 bases between. Germline V gene data show CDR1 as MNHNS and CDR2 as SASEGT. The chain's CDR3 is CASSGWSRSNQPQHF. The CDR3 DNA is TGTGCCAGCAGTGGGTGGAGTCGGAGCAATCAGCCCCAGCATTTT.

This sequence joins TRBV6-5 and TRBJ1-4, with TRBD1 as a possible D gene (6 bases). This CDR3 is 14 amino acids long. With 6 bases removed from V and 6 bases from J, the gap between germline ends came to 14 bases. Germline CDR1 is MNHEY and CDR2 is SVGAGI. The CDR3 DNA follows: TGTGCCAGCAGCCCAGGGGCGGATTATGAAAAACTGTTTTTT. Its translation is CASSPGADYEKLFF.

The V gene is TRBV29-1, the J gene TRBJ2-5; TRBD2 might be the D (5 bases). The CDR3 covers 14 residues. The V gene's germline CDR1 is SQVTM and CDR2 ANQGSEA. V was pared by 7 bases and J by 0 bases, with 15 bases between. DNA for the CDR3: TGCAGCGGTACGGGATCCCCGGACCAAGAGACCCAGTACTTC. Amino acid sequence: CSGTGSPDQETQYF.

The chain recombines TRBV5-7 with TRBJ1-1; 12 bases match TRBD1. TRBV5-7 is placed among ORFs of uncertain function. CDR3 length: 16 amino acids. The junction had 5 bases not matched to a gene; V was cut back by 4 bases and J by 1 base. Written as DNA, the CDR3 is TGTGCCAGCAGCCGGGACAGGGGGCCGGGGAACACTGAAGCTTTCTTT. Amino acids: CASSRDRGPGNTEAFF.

This chain links TRBV6-5 with TRBJ1-2; the D is unclear. V dropped 0 bases and J dropped 2 bases, with 10 bases sitting between them. The CDR3 covers 15 residues. Germline V gives CDR1 MNHEY, CDR2 SVGAGI. CDR3 region: CASSYSGRSNYGYTF. The CDR3 region has the DNA TGTGCCAGCAGTTACTCTGGGCGATCGAACTATGGCTACACCTTC.

The V gene is TRBV28, the J gene TRBJ2-5; the D gene is possibly TRBD1 (6 bases). The last part of the DNA fits TRBJ2-7 better; the J call may be wrong. The length of the CDR3 is 15 residues. Germline V lookup: CDR1 MDHEN, CDR2 SYDVKM. CDR3 residues: CASSPPRQAFHEQYF. CDR3 bases: TGTGCCAGCAGCCCTCCGAGACAGGCGTTCCACGAGCAGTACTTC.

This rearrangement joins TRBV28 to TRBJ2-1, with D possibly TRBD2 on 6 matching bases. The CDR3 runs 14 residues. Looked up from germline, CDR1 is MDHEN and CDR2 is SYDVKM. V was cut by 6 bases and J by 6 bases, with 15 bases left in between. Here the CDR3 reads CASRVLALGNEQFF. The CDR3 DNA reads as TGTGCCAGCAGGGTCCTAGCGTTGGGCAATGAGCAGTTCTTC.

This CDR3 reads CASFGANTGELFF. DNA for the CDR3: TGTGCCAGCTTCGGTGCGAACACCGGGGAGCTGTTTTTT. The chain combines TRBV6-1 with TRBJ2-2; D not resolved. The CDR3 runs 13 residues. Trimming stripped 8 bases from V and 0 bases from J, with 7 bases between. Germline V gives CDR1 MNHNS, CDR2 SASEGT.